This TCR beta chain was captured by sequencing in a study of regulatory T cells in long-lasting Graves disease (dated by TCRdb to the early 2020s). Regarding the study in general: Patients with newly diagnosed Graves' disease had been on antithyroid drugs for under 3 months. A total of about 35 samples underwent TCR sequencing, from roughly 13 patients with persistent Graves' disease and about 20 patients with newly diagnosed Graves' disease. The study was registered as a clinical trial and conducted in China. Persistent Graves' disease patients were compared with newly diagnosed Graves' disease patients by peripheral blood TCR sequencing and RNA sequencing.

The protocol used for the library was multiplex PCR. Sequencing was carried out with an Illumina HiSeq 4000. To build TCR beta libraries, CDR3 regions were amplified by Arm-PCR using iRepertoire HTBI primers. PCR products were gel purified before sequencing. As for the authors' bioinformatics: A total of roughly 58 TRBV and 14 TRBJ segments were identified across samples and were used for gene usage analysis of CDR3 amino acid clonotypes. Filtered high-quality paired reads were merged into contigs using COPE and FqMerger. BLAST was used to align contigs to IMGT TRBV, TRBD and TRBJ reference genes, and CDR3 was defined according to IMGT. Any clonotype with a frequency above 0.1% was classified as a highly expanded clone. Shannon entropy was used to measure repertoire diversity, and the Gini coefficient was used to measure V-J evenness. A clonotype was considered public if more than one individual shared it. TCRdb reworked the public reads: Q25 trimming with fastp, MiXCR clone assembly, productive beta chains retained. A single entry per CDR3 protein holds the most common genes and DNA from its merged rows. The V and J calls, along with clone size, are taken from TCRdb and not from the paper's own processing. Counted in this sample were approximately 400,000 distinct CDR3 sequences; over 14% of them appeared once. The top ten constitute about 8.2% of the sample.

The meaning of the sample's time point label: newly diagnosed GD, antithyroid drugs for less than 3 months. For both TCR sequencing and RNA sequencing, RNA was extracted from PBMCs in TRIzol. The diagnosis of Graves' disease followed American Thyroid Association guidelines. The patients came from an endocrinology department in Xi'an, China. Each patient gave about 10 milliliters of peripheral blood, collected in an EDTA anticoagulant tube. Ficoll Paque Plus density gradient separation was used to isolate PBMCs, and no additional T cell sorting was done. An Agilent 2100 Bioanalyzer and agarose gel were used to assess RNA quality, and a NanoDrop 2000 was used to measure RNA concentration. V is reduced by 2 bases and J by 0 bases, leaving a spacing of 16 bases between them. Taken from the germline V gene (reference sequence), the CDR1 and CDR2 loops are LGHDT and YNNKEL. Measured from the cysteine to the phenylalanine, the CDR3 is 17 residues long. The only DNA kept is the CDR3, 51 bases in frame from the first base.

What the authors observed across the whole study: Only the TCR beta chain was sequenced and analyzed. The authors noted that the small sample size was a limitation that may lower accuracy. TRBV28, TRBJ1-2 and TRBJ2-5 were preferentially used in persistent disease, while TRBV20-1 and TRBJ2-1 were favored in newly diagnosed disease. More public clonotypes were shared among persistent patients (around 3,000) than among newly diagnosed patients (966). Because the primary lesion, thyroid tissue, could not be accessed, the study looked at peripheral blood alone. Compared with newly diagnosed patients, patients with persistent Graves' disease had lower TCR Shannon entropy and fewer highly expanded clones, which suggests clonal expansion.

Concerning this clonotype itself: Which antigen it targets is not known. Base qualities are not provided; no much larger clone lies one nucleotide away.

These data are also associated with another study on T cells in Graves' hyperthyroidism and ophthalmopathy. Per that second paper: Stable Graves' hyperthyroidism was defined as the absence of progression to ophthalmopathy over 18 months of follow-up. Hyperthyroidism patients were newly diagnosed, had a disease duration of under 2 months, and were aged 18 to 65 years. Patients with uncontrolled infections, other autoimmune diseases, pregnancy or lactation were excluded. Diagnoses relied on clinical symptoms, serum thyroxine and TRAb, thyroid ultrasound and orbital computed tomography. The first round of RT-PCR for the TCR CDR3 was performed with the HTBI primer set and the Qiagen OneStep RT-PCR kit. Most expanded thyroid clonotypes (frequency above 0.001) were also detected in blood, suggesting blood repertoires may reflect thyroid immune responses. Ophthalmopathy was separated from stable hyperthyroidism by a 13 V-J signature model, with about 88% sensitivity and just over 81% specificity obtained in cross-validation and 80%/75% obtained in testing. In validation, the model predicted progression to ophthalmopathy with roughly 70% sensitivity and 72% to 85% specificity, a median of approximately 6.7 months before onset. To identify TCR V-J signatures that set the groups apart, the researchers used a discovery cohort of about a hundred patients, made up of 40 to 45 with Graves' ophthalmopathy and about 60 with stable Graves' hyperthyroidism. Whether ophthalmopathy could be predicted prospectively was tested in an independent validation cohort made up of roughly 20 hyperthyroidism patients plus 17 patients who later progressed to ophthalmopathy. For training and testing, the 80 to 100 patients in the discovery cohort were randomly divided in a 7:3 ratio. Thyroid tissue and blood T-cell repertoires from more than five Graves' hyperthyroidism patients were also compared in the study. Following sampling, methimazole starting at 30 mg daily was given to hyperthyroidism patients, and high-dose intravenous methylprednisolone was given to ophthalmopathy patients. Libraries were constructed in a second round of multiplex PCR, after which size selection and purification were performed. Paired-end sequencing of the libraries was performed with 100 bp reads on an Illumina HiSeq2000. Raw data were processed with SOAPnuke, discarding reads with adapters, uncalled bases, mean Phred below 15, or no exact constant-primer or identifier match. COPE v1.2.5 was used to merge high-quality paired reads, and clonotypes were defined as unique nucleotide sequences. MiTCR v1.1 was used to align the clonotypes against IMGT TRBV, TRBD and TRBJ reference segments. Analysis was restricted to V-J combinations with a frequency above 0.0001, which covered 99.2% of repertoires. A TCS score was defined as the ratio of F50 (clonal expansion) to E x V (chaos), with BLOSUM62-based TCRdist applied between CDR3 peptides within each V-J. Welch's t-statistics and random forest reduced roughly 500 V-J features to fewer than 15, which were used in a naive Bayes classifier (R e1071). No statistical method was used to set the sample size in advance, and investigators knew the group allocation. The paper reports TCR Vbeta CDR3 sequencing of over 120 peripheral blood samples: 40 to 45 ophthalmopathy, roughly 74 hyperthyroidism and about 17 progressor patients.

The rearranged segments are TRBV3-1 and TRBJ1-2; there is no confident call for the D gene. The clonotype was recovered from a woman in her thirties or forties with Graves disease. Donor details come from another sample of the same person, matched by shared clones. The source was peripheral blood mononuclear cells (PBMCs), collected at new diagnosis, from a patient treated with antithyroid drugs. The CDR3 sequence is CASSQIPETAPNYGYTF. The DNA sequence is TGTGCCAGCAGCCAAATACCTGAGACGGCCCCTAACTATGGCTACACCTTC.